The 15 T cell receptor beta chains presented below share a single source sample, sequenced in a study of T cells in Graves' hyperthyroidism and ophthalmopathy. RNA transcripts were the template for amplifying TCR beta CDR3 regions. The HTBI primer set drove a first-round RT-PCR of the TCR CDR3. Using its own MiXCR run on the multiplex PCR reads, TCRdb lists one record per CDR3 protein. Among some 800,000 distinct CDR3 sequences, roughly 37% were seen once, and the ten largest hold 7.5% to 9.5%. The specimen was blood. These receptors were obtained from a man younger than 30 with Graves' hyperthyroidism.

This clonotype occurred many times. The chain combines TRBV29-1 with TRBJ2-5; 11 nucleotides line up with TRBD1. J gave up 4 bases and V 5 bases, and 6 bases lay outside the gene matches. Looked up from germline, CDR1 is SQVTM and CDR2 is ANQGSEA. CDR3 size: 14 residues. The CDR3 region is CSVSGQGVGETQYF. CDR3 nucleotides: TGCAGCGTTTCGGGACAGGGGGTTGGAGAGACCCAGTACTTC.

In this sample, this clonotype turned up many times. V and J are TRBV25-1 and TRBJ2-5; D unresolved. The CDR3 loop spans 14 amino acids. Trimming pared 3 bases from V and 1 base from J, leaving 9 bases between. Germline V gives CDR1 MGHDK, CDR2 SYGVNS. DNA for the CDR3: TGTGCCAGCAGTGACCTACACCCCCAAGAGACCCAGTACTTC. Residues: CASSDLHPQETQYF.

This clonotype was observed a few times. The chain combines TRBV30 with TRBJ1-1, with D hard to call. V was pared by 0 bases and J by 4 bases, with 3 bases between. Germline assignment: CDR1 GTSNPN and CDR2 SVGIG (reference sequence). The CDR3 extends over 11 amino acids. CDR3 DNA: TGTGCCTGGAGTGTATCCACTGAAGCTTTCTTT. Translated: CAWSVSTEAFF. Based on the CDR3 plus reference TRBV30 and TRBJ1-1, the full variable domain is SQTIHQWPATLVQPVGSPLSLECTVEGTSNPNLYWYRQAAGRGLQLLFYSVGIGQISSEVPQNLSASRPQDRQFILSSKKLLLSDSGFYLCAWSVSTEAFFGQGTRLTVV.

The gene calls are TRBV4-3 and TRBJ2-5; TRBD1 or TRBD2 may be the D gene (5 bases each). The germline V gene has CDR1 LGHNA and CDR2 YSLEER. The CDR3 covers 14 residues. V shed 1 base and J shed 5 bases, with 11 bases lying between them. Here the CDR3 reads CASSQVGTGETQYF. The DNA for the CDR3 is TGCGCCAGCAGCCAAGTAGGGACGGGGGAGACCCAGTACTTC.

The chain recombines TRBV7-9 with TRBJ2-7; possible D gene TRBD2, 6 bases. Germline V gene sequence: CDR1 SEHNR, CDR2 FQNEAQ (reference sequence). Trimming removed 3 bases from V and 0 bases from J, with 18 bases in between. The CDR3 has 17 residues. Here the CDR3 reads CASSFPGPVGGSYEQYF. The CDR3 DNA follows: TGTGCCAGCAGCTTCCCGGGGCCCGTCGGGGGCTCCTACGAGCAGTACTTC.

With respect to this clonotype: One end of the junction is discordant with germline, which a read error may explain. The CDR3 spells CASSYSRHPYEQYF. The CDR3 coding sequence is TGTGCCAGCAGTTACTCGCGCCATCCCTACGAGCAGTACTTC. The chain uses TRBV10-3 and TRBJ2-7; D gene uncertain. CDR1 ENHRY and CDR2 SYGVKD come from the germline V gene. The CDR3 is made up of 14 amino acids.

This clonotype has a count of ten or more. The chain employs TRBV10-3 and TRBJ2-2, with a weak D call TRBD2 (5 bases). Germline CDR1 reads ENHRY; CDR2 reads SYGVKD. V was cut by 4 bases and J by 7 bases, with 13 bases left in between. There are 14 residues in the CDR3. CDR3 in DNA: TGTGCCATCAGTGTTCAAAACGCGGGCGGGGAGCTGTTTTTT. It yields the protein CAISVQNAGGELFF.

The chain joins TRBV10-3 to TRBJ1-1; D is possibly TRBD1 (6 bases). Per germline, CDR1 ENHRY and CDR2 SYGVKD. The CDR3 sequence is 15 residues long. V lost 10 bases and J 4 bases, leaving 22 bases between the germline ends. The CDR3 here is CASRNRVALPTEAFF. CDR3 DNA sequence: TGTGCCAGCAGAAACAGGGTGGCGCTTCCCACTGAAGCTTTCTTT.

This clonotype was counted a few times. The V gene is TRBV15, the J gene TRBJ1-6, with D maybe TRBD1 (5 bases). Trimming took 5 bases from V and 6 from J, leaving 20 bases between them. Germline CDR1 reads LNHNV; CDR2 reads YYDKDF (reference sequence). The CDR3 totals 17 residues. CDR3 nucleotide sequence: TGTGCCACCAGCTTTACCCCTCCCGGGACGGTTAATTCACCCCTCCACTTT. Its translation: CATSFTPPGTVNSPLHF.

Regarding this clonotype: A read error may account for a junction end that differs from germline. The rearrangement links TRBV11-2 to TRBJ2-7; 7 bases are shared with TRBD2. The germline V gene has CDR1 SGHAT and CDR2 FQNNGV. The CDR3 has 12 amino acids. CDR3 protein: CASSLGGDEQCF. The DNA of the CDR3 is TGTGCCAGCAGCTTGGGGGGGGACGAGCAGTGCTTC. Complete variable domain (other parts from reference TRBV11-2 and TRBJ2-7): EAGVAQSPRYKIIEKRQSVAFWCNPISGHATLYWYQQILGQGPKLLIQFQNNGVVDDSQLPKDRFSAERLKGVDSTLKIQPAKLEDSAVYLCASSLGGDEQCFGPGTRLTVT.

This clonotype was seen a few times. The chain uses TRBV5-8 and TRBJ1-3; no definite D call. Germline V gene sequence: CDR1 SGHTS, CDR2 YDEGEE. CDR3 length: 13 amino acids. Trimming shortened V by 6 bases and J by 0 bases, and 7 bases separated the two germline ends. CDR3 DNA: TGTGCCAGCAACGGGTACTCTGGAAACACCATATATTTT. This encodes CASNGYSGNTIYF.

This clonotype occurred a few times. This chain connects TRBV19 to TRBJ1-6; tentative D call: TRBD1 (5 bases). Germline values: CDR1 LNHDA, CDR2 SQIVND (reference sequence). Trimming took 5 bases from V and 5 from J, leaving 10 bases between them. This CDR3 comprises 14 residues. The CDR3 sequence: CASSGGVDNSPLHF. CDR3 nucleotides: TGTGCCAGTAGTGGAGGGGTGGATAATTCACCCCTCCACTTT. Full variable domain (remainder filled in from reference TRBV19 and TRBJ1-6): DGGITQSPKYLFRKEGQNVTLSCEQNLNHDAMYWYRQDPGQGLRLIYYSQIVNDFQKGDIAEGYSVSREKKESFPLTVTSAQKNPTAFYLCASSGGVDNSPLHFGNGTRLTVT.

V gene TRBV29-1 combines with J gene TRBJ2-6; 8 nucleotides align to TRBD2. Per the germline V gene, CDR1 is SQVTM and CDR2 is ANQGSEA. The length of the CDR3 is 13 residues. Germline trimming cut 3 bases from V and 7 bases from J; bases unmatched to any gene: 2. CDR3 in amino acids: CSVDGGGANVLTF. CDR3 bases: TGCAGCGTTGACGGGGGGGGAGCCAACGTCCTGACTTTC.

The rearrangement joins TRBV2 to TRBJ2-7, with TRBD2 matching 7 bases. Germline-derived CDR1 and CDR2 are SNHLY and FYNNEI. The length of the CDR3 is 15 residues. With V trimmed by 6 bases and J by 1 base, 9 bases remained unmatched. The CDR3 spells CASSQDRTSSYEQYF. The CDR3 coding sequence is TGTGCCAGCAGCCAAGACCGGACTAGTTCCTACGAGCAGTACTTC.

This clonotype was seen repeatedly, ten times or more. The CDR3 DNA is TGCAGCGCCTCACACGGGGACGCCTACGAGCAGTACTTC. Its protein is CSASHGDAYEQYF. J is TRBJ2-7 and V is TRBV29-1; D is perhaps TRBD1 or TRBD2 (5 bases each). This CDR3 spans 13 amino acids. Germline values: CDR1 SQVTM, CDR2 ANQGSEA. V lost 7 bases and J lost 2, with 15 bases in between.